This T cell receptor beta chain originates from a study of technical replicates of blood from a few donors. Sequenced by immunoSEQ multiplex PCR; TCRdb stores in-frame clones only, minus some. The sample has around 69,000 clones; approximately 96% are singletons. The V gene lost 10 bases and the J gene lost 1 base, with 16 bases spanning the gap. Germline V CDR1 and CDR2: MDHEN, SYDVKM. The CDR3 spans 15 residues. The sequenced sample consisted of T cells isolated from PBMCs. This sequence joins TRBV28 and TRBJ2-2, with D possibly matching TRBD1 (6 bases). The TCR comes from a human donor in good health. CDR3 sequence: CATLTIQGNTGELFF. The DNA for the CDR3 is TGTGCCACCCTAACCATACAGGGGAACACCGGGGAGCTGTTTTTT. The full variable domain, in which reference TRBV28 and TRBJ2-2 provide the parts outside the CDR3, is DVKVTQSSRYLVKRTGEKVFLECVQDMDHENMFWYRQDPGLGLRLIYFSYDVKMKEKGDIPEGYSVSREKKERFSLILESASTNQTSMYLCATLTIQGNTGELFFGEGSRLTVL.